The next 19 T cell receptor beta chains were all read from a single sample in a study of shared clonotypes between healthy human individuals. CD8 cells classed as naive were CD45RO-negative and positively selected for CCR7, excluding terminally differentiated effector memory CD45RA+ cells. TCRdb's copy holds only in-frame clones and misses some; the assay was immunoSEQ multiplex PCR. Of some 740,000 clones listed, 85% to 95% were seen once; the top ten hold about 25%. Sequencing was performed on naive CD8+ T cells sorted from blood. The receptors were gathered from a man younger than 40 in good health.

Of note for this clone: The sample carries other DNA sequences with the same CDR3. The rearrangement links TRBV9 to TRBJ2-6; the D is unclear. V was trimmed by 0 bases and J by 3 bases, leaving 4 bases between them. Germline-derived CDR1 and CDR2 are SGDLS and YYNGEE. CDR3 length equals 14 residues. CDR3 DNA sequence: TGTGCCAGCAGCGTAGTGAGTGGGGCCAACGTCCTGACTTTC. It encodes CASSVVSGANVLTF.

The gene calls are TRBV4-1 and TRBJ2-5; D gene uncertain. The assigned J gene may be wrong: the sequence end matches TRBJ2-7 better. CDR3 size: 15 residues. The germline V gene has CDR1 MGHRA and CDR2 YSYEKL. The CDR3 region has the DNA TGCGCCAGCGGTACCATCGCTAATGGAATCTACGAGCAGTACTTC. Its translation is CASGTIANGIYEQYF.

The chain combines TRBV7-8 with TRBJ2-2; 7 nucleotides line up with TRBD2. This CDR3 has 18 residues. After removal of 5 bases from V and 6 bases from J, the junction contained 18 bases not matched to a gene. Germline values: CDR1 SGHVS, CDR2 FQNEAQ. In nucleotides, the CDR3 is TGTGCCAGCAGCCCTCAAGTTCACGGGAGGCGGGACGCCGGGGAGCTGTTTTTT. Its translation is CASSPQVHGRRDAGELFF.

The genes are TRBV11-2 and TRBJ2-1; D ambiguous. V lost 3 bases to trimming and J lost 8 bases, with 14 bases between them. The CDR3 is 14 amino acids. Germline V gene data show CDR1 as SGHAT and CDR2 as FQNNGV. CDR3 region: CASSFEFKRHEQFF. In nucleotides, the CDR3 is TGTGCCAGCAGCTTCGAATTTAAGCGCCATGAGCAGTTCTTC.

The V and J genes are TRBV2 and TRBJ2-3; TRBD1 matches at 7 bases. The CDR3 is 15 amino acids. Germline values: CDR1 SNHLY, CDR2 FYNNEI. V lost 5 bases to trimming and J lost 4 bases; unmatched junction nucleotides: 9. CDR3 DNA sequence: TGTGCCAGCAGTTCCACAGGGGATCGTCCAGATACGCAGTATTTT. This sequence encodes CASSSTGDRPDTQYF. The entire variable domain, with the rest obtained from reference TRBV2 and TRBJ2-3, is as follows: EPEVTQTPSHQVTQMGQEVILRCVPISNHLYFYWYRQILGQKVEFLVSFYNNEISEKSEIFDDQFSVERPDGSNFTLKIRSTKLEDSAMYFCASSSTGDRPDTQYFGPGTRLTVL.

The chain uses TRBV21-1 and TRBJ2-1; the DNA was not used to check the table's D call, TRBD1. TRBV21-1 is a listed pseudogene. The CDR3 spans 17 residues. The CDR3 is CASRGGPGTPSYNEQFF. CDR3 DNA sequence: TGTGCCAGCAGAGGGGGCCCCGGGACTCCCTCCTACAATGAGCAGTTCTTC.

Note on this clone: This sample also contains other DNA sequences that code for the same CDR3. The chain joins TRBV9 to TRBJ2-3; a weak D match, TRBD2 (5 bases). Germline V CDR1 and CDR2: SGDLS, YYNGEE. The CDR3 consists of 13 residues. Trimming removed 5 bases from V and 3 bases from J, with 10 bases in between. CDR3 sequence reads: CASSAGGTDTQYF. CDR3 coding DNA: TGTGCCAGCAGTGCCGGAGGAACAGATACGCAGTATTTT.

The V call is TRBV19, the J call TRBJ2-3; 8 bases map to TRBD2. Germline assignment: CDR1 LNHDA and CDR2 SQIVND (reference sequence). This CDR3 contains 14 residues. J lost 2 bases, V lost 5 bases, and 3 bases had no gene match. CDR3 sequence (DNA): TGTGCCAGTAGTGAACTAGCGGACACAGATACGCAGTATTTT. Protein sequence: CASSELADTDTQYF.

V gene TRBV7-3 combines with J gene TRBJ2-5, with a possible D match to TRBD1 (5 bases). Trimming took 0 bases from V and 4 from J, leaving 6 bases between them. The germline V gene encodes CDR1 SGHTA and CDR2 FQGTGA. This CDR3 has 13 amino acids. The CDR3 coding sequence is TGTGCCAGCAGCTTAACAGGGGTAGAGACCCAGTACTTC. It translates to CASSLTGVETQYF.

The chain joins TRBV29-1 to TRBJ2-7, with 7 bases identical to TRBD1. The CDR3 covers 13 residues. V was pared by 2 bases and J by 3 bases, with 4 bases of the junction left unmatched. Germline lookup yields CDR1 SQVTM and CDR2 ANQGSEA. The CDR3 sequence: CSVEFPGGYEQYF. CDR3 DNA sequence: TGCAGCGTTGAATTCCCAGGGGGCTACGAGCAGTACTTC.

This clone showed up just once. CDR3 protein: CASSRKGLAQETQYF. Here the CDR3 DNA reads TGTGCCAGCAGTCGTAAGGGACTAGCTCAAGAGACCCAGTACTTC. This rearrangement joins TRBV11-2 to TRBJ2-5, with 9 bases matching TRBD2. CDR3 size: 15 residues. Germline CDR1 and CDR2: SGHAT and FQNNGV. Losses at the gene ends were 6 bases for V and 2 bases for J; bases not matched to a gene: 7.

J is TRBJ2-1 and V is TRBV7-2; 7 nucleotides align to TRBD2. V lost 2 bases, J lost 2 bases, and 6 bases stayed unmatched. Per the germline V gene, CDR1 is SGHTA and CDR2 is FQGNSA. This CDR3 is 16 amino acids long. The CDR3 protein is CASSLLGGTTYNEQFF. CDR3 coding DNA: TGTGCCAGCAGCTTATTAGGCGGGACTACCTACAATGAGCAGTTCTTC.

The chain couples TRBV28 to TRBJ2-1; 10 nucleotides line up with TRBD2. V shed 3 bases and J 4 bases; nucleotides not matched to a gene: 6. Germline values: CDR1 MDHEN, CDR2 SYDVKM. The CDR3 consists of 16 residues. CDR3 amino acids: CASSFGTSGVYNEQFF. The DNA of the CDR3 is TGTGCCAGCAGTTTTGGTACTAGCGGGGTTTACAATGAGCAGTTCTTC.

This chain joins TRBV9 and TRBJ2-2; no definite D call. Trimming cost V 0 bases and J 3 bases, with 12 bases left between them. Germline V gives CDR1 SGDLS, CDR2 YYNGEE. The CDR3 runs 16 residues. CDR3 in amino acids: CASSVGPTTDTGELFF. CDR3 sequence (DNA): TGTGCCAGCAGCGTAGGGCCGACAACGGACACCGGGGAGCTGTTTTTT.

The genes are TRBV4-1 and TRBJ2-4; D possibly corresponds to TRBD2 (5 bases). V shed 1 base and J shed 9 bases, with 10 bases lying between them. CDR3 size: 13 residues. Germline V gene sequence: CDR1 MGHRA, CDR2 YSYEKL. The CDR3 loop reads CASSQVRGSIQYF. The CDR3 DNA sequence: TGCGCCAGCAGCCAAGTTCGAGGGTCCATTCAGTACTTC.

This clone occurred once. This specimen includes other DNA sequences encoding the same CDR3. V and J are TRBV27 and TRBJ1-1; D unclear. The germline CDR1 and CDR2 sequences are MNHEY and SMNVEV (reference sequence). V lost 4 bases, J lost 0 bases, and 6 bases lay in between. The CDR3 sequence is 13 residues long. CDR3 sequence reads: CASSSGLNTEAFF. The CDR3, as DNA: TGTGCCAGCAGTTCCGGCTTGAACACTGAAGCTTTCTTT.

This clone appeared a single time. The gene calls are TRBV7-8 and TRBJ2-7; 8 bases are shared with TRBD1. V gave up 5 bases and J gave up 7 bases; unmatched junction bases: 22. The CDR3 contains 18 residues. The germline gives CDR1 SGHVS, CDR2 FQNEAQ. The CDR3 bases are TGTGCCAGCAGCCTAAAGAGCGACAGGGGTATAAACTTATTGGAGCAGTACTTC. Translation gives CASSLKSDRGINLLEQYF.

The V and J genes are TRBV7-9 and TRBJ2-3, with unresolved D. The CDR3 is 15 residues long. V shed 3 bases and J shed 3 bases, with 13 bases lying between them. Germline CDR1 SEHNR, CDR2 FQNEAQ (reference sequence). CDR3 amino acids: CASSFSDTETDTQYF. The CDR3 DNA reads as TGTGCCAGCAGCTTTAGTGACACAGAAACAGATACGCAGTATTTT. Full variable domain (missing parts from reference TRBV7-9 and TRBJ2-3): DTGVSQNPRHKITKRGQNVTFRCDPISEHNRLYWYRQTLGQGPEFLTYFQNEAQLEKSRLLSDRFSAERPKGSFSTLEIQRTEQGDSAMYLCASSFSDTETDTQYFGPGTRLTVL.

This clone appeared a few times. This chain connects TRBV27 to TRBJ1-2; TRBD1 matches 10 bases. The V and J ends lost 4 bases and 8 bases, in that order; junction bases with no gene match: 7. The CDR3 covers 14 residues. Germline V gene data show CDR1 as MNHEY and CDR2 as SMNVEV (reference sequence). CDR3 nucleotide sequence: TGTGCCAGCAGTTCCCGACAGGGGGCCGAAGGCTACACCTTC. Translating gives CASSSRQGAEGYTF.